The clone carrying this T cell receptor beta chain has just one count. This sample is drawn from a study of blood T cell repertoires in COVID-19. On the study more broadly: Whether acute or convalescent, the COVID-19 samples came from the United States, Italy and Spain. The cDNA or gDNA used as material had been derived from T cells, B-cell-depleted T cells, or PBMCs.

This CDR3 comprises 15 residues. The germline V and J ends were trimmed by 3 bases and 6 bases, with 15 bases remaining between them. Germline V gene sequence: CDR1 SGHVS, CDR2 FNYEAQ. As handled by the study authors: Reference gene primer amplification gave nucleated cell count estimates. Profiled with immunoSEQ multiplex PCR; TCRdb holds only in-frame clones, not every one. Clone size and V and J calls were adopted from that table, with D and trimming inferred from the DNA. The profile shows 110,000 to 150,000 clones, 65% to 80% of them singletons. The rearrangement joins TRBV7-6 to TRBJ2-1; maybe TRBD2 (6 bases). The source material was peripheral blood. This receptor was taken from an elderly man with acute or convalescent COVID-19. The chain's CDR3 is CASSLGGIGSNEQFF. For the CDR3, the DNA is TGTGCCAGCAGCTTGGGGGGAATCGGAAGCAATGAGCAGTTCTTC.